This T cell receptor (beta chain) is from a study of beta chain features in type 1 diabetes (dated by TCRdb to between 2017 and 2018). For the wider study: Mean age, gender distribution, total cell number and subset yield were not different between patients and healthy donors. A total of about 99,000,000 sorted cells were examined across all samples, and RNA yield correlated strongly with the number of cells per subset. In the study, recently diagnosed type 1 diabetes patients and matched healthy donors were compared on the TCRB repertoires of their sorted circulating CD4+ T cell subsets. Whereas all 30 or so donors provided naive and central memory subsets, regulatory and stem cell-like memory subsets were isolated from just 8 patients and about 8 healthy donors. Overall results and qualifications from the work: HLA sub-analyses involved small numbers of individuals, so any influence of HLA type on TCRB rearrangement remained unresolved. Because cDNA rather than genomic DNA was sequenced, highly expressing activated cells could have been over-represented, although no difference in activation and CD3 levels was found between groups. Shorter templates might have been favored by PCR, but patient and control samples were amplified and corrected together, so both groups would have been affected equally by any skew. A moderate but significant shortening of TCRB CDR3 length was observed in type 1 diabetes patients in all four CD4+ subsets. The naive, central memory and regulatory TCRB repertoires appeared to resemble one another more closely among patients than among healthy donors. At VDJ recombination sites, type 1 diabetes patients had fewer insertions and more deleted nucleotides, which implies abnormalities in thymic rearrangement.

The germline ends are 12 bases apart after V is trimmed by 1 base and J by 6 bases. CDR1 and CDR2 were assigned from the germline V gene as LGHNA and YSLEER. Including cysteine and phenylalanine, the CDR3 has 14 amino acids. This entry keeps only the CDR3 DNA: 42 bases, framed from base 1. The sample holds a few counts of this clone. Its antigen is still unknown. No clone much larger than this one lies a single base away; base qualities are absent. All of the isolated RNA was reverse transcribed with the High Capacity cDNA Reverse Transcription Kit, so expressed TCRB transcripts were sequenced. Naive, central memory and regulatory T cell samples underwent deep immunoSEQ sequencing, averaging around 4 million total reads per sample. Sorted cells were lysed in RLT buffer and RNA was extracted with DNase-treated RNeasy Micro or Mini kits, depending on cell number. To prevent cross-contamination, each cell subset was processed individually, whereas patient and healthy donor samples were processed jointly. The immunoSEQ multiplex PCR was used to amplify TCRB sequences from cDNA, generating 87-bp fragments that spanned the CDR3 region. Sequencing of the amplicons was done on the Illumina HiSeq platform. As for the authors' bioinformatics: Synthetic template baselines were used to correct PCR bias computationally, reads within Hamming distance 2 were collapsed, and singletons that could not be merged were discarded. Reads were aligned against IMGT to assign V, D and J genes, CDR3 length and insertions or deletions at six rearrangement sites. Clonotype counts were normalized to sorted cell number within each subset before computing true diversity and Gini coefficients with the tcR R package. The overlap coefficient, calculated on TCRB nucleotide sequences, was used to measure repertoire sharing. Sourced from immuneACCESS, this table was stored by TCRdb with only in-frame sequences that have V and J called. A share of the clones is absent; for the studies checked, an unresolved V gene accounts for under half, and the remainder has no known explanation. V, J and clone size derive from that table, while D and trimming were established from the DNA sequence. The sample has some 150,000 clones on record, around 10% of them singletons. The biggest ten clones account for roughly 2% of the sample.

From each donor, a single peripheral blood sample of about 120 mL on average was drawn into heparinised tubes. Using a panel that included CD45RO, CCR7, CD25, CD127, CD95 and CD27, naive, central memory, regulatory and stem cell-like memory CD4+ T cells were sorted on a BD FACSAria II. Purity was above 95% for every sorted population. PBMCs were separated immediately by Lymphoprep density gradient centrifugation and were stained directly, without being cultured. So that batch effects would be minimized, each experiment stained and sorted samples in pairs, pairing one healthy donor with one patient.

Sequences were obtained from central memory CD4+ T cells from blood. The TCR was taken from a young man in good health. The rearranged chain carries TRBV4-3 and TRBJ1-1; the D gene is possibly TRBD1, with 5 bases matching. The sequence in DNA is TGCGCCAGCAGCCAAGTCAAGGGGACGGCTGAAGCTTTCTTT. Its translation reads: CASSQVKGTAEAFF.